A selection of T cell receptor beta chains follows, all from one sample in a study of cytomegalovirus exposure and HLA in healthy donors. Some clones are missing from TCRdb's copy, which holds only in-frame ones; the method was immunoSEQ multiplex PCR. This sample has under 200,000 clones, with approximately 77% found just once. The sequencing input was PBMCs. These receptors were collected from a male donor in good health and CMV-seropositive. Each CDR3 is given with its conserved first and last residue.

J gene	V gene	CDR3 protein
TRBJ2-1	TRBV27	CASSLGGGEQFF
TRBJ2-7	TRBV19	CASGQGLASSYEQYF
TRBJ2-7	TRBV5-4	CASSLGTASYEQYF
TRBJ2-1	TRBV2	CASSERTGRGEGNEQFF
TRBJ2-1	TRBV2	CASSEVLAEAYNEQFF
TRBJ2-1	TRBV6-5	CASSYGASGGPKKQFF
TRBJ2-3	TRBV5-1	CASSPQGSTDTQYF
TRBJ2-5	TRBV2	CASSERTSGEYQETQYF
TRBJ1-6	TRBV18	CASSRLTRDRENSPLHF
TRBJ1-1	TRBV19	CASIPLGNTEAFF
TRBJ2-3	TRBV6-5	CASSEERSAYTQYF
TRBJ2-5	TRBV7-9	CASSLAGRGGRGEETQYF
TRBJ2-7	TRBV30	CAWSFSGYGYEQYF
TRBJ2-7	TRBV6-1	CASSKSGSYEQYF
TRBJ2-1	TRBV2	CASRGDSSYNEQFF
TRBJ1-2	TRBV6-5	CASSEFDRARGYTF
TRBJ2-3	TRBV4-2	CASLSAADTQYF
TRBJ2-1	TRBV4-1	CASSQAEGREIPDEQFF
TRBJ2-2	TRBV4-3	CASSQDGVEGGTGELFF
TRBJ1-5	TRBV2	CASGGAYSNQPQHF
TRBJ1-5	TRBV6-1	CASSEGTGPPNQPQHF
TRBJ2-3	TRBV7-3	CASSFGLSGSDTQYF
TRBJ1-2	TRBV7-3	CASSLEPGDYGYTF
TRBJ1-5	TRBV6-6	CASSPGQLNHQPQHF
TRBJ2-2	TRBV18	CASSPRTGSNGELFF